This passage covers 30 T cell receptor beta chains from one sample sequenced in a study of T cell repertoires in cytomegalovirus infection. Each CDR3 protein gets one entry after TCRdb re-called the reads with MiXCR. The sample carries approximately 300,000 distinct CDR3 sequences, 20% to 25% recorded once. Their antigen targets remain unknown. Specimen: cultured PBMCs, collected from culture after CMV antigen stimulation. The receptors were gathered from a human donor in good health (CMV status not recorded). Some clones in this sample may be carry-over from other donors' samples.

This clonotype came up a few times. V gene TRBV6-2 or TRBV6-3 combines with J gene TRBJ2-7, with 11 bases matching TRBD1. CDR1 is MNHEY, CDR2 SVGEGT, per germline. The length of the CDR3 is 15 residues. The V gene end was trimmed by 6 bases and the J gene end by 3 bases; junction bases not matched to a gene: 7. The CDR3 DNA follows: TGTGCCAGCAGAGACGGGACAGGGGGAAACTACGAGCAGTACTTC. Translating it yields CASRDGTGGNYEQYF.

This clonotype came up many times. The V and J genes are TRBV12-3 or TRBV12-4 and TRBJ2-3; 11 bases map to TRBD2. V shed 6 bases and J 6 bases; nucleotides not matched to a gene: 11. This CDR3 has 16 amino acids. CDR3 loop: CASSLGLAGRGDTQYF. CDR3 nucleotide sequence: TGTGCCAGCAGCCTAGGACTAGCGGGTCGAGGCGATACGCAGTATTTT.

At least ten counts were recorded for this clonotype. V and J are TRBV7-9 and TRBJ2-1; D unclear. Trimming took 1 base from V and 2 from J, leaving 3 bases between them. CDR3 length: 13 residues. Germline-derived CDR1 and CDR2 are SEHNR and FQNEAQ (reference sequence). The CDR3 region has the DNA TGTGCCAGCAGCTTAGAACCCTACAATGAGCAGTTCTTC. Translated: CASSLEPYNEQFF. Full variable domain (outside the CDR3, taken from reference TRBV7-9 and TRBJ2-1): DTGVSQNPRHKITKRGQNVTFRCDPISEHNRLYWYRQTLGQGPEFLTYFQNEAQLEKSRLLSDRFSAERPKGSFSTLEIQRTEQGDSAMYLCASSLEPYNEQFFGPGTRLTVL.

The chain recombines TRBV6-2 or TRBV6-3 with TRBJ2-7; maybe TRBD2 (6 bases). V lost 6 bases and J lost 7, with 19 bases in between. Germline V gene data show CDR1 as MNHEY and CDR2 as SVGEGT. The CDR3 is made up of 14 amino acids. CDR3 bases: TGTGCCAGCAGATCCGGGACTGAGATTGGGGAGCAGTACTTC. Translating gives CASRSGTEIGEQYF.

V gene TRBV12-3 or TRBV12-4 combines with J gene TRBJ2-1, with no clear D. V was shortened by 5 bases and J by 7 bases, with 12 bases between the two germline ends. This CDR3 is built from 13 residues. This CDR3 is CASSDAMANEQFF. The CDR3 DNA reads TGTGCCAGCAGTGACGCTATGGCTAATGAGCAGTTCTTC.

The rearrangement joins TRBV19 to TRBJ1-2, with 10 bases lining up with TRBD1. The germline CDR1 and CDR2 sequences are LNHDA and SQIVND (reference sequence). Trimming took 7 bases from V and 6 from J; bases not matched to a gene: 2. This CDR3 is 12 amino acids long. The CDR3 spells CASKGTGDGYTF. CDR3 nucleotide sequence: TGTGCCAGTAAGGGGACAGGGGATGGCTACACCTTC.

In its sample, this clonotype was seen a few times. The chain couples TRBV12-3 or TRBV12-4 to TRBJ1-3; TRBD1 matches 7 bases. The junction had 4 bases not matched to a gene; V was cut back by 3 bases and J by 2 bases. The CDR3 is made up of 15 amino acids. CDR3: CASSFWQGAGNTIYF. The CDR3, as DNA: TGTGCCAGCAGTTTCTGGCAGGGGGCTGGAAACACCATATATTTT.

This clonotype was detected only a few times. The gene calls are TRBV7-2 and TRBJ2-1, with D possibly called TRBD1 or TRBD2 (5 bases each). The CDR3 consists of 14 residues. Trimming pared 5 bases from V and 7 bases from J, leaving 15 bases between. The germline V gene has CDR1 SGHTA and CDR2 FQGNSA. The chain's CDR3 is CASSPRIEGNEQFF. DNA for the CDR3: TGTGCCAGCAGCCCCCGGATAGAGGGGAATGAGCAGTTCTTC. Full variable domain (remainder filled in from reference TRBV7-2 and TRBJ2-1): GAGVSQSPSNKVTEKGKDVELRCDPISGHTALYWYRQSLGQGLEFLIYFQGNSAPDKSGLPSDRFSAERTGGSVSTLTIQRTQQEDSAVYLCASSPRIEGNEQFFGPGTRLTVL.

This chain uses TRBV7-2 with TRBJ2-2; TRBD2 matches 8 bases. CDR3 size: 17 residues. CDR1 and CDR2 (germline): SGHTA, FQGNSA. After removal of 2 bases from V and 1 base from J, the junction contained 6 bases not matched to a gene. In nucleotides, the CDR3 is TGTGCCAGCAGCTTAAGATGGGCGGGAGGGAACACCGGGGAGCTGTTTTTT. Encoded protein: CASSLRWAGGNTGELFF.

This clonotype was recorded a few times. The DNA for the CDR3 is TGTGCCAGCAGCTTAAACATGGGTGACACTGAAGCTTTCTTT. The encoded protein is CASSLNMGDTEAFF. V usage is TRBV7-6 and J usage is TRBJ1-1; D not certain. V lost 2 bases and J 3 bases, leaving 10 bases between the germline ends. The length of the CDR3 is 14 residues. The V gene's germline CDR1 is SGHVS and CDR2 FNYEAQ.

Many counts were recorded for this clonotype. This chain joins TRBV7-2 and TRBJ2-3, with D possibly TRBD1 on 5 matching bases. The CDR3 totals 16 residues. Germline CDR1 and CDR2: SGHTA and FQGNSA. The ends were cut back, 5 bases at V and 4 bases at J, with 19 bases in the middle. The CDR3 bases are TGTGCCAGCAGCCAGTACGGGTTGGGGCAAGCAGATACGCAGTATTTT. Amino acid sequence: CASSQYGLGQADTQYF.

In this sample, this clonotype turned up many times. The chain uses TRBV7-2 and TRBJ2-2; tentative D call: TRBD2 (5 bases). The germline gives CDR1 SGHTA, CDR2 FQGNSA. This CDR3 comprises 15 residues. V lost 1 base and J 5 bases, leaving 11 bases between the germline ends. The CDR3 loop is CASSLGFRDTGELFF. The CDR3 DNA follows: TGTGCCAGCAGCTTAGGATTCCGGGATACCGGGGAGCTGTTTTTT. Filled out from reference TRBV7-2 and TRBJ2-2, the complete variable domain reads GAGVSQSPSNKVTEKGKDVELRCDPISGHTALYWYRQSLGQGLEFLIYFQGNSAPDKSGLPSDRFSAERTGGSVSTLTIQRTQQEDSAVYLCASSLGFRDTGELFFGEGSRLTVL.

V and J are TRBV20-1 and TRBJ2-1; 12 bases line up with TRBD2. Germline V lookup: CDR1 DFQATT, CDR2 SNEGSKA (reference sequence). Trimming removed 1 base from V and 4 bases from J; junction bases left unmatched: 8. There are 17 residues in the CDR3. CDR3 sequence: CSARGLAGGKSYNEQFF. The CDR3 DNA reads as TGCAGTGCTAGAGGCCTAGCGGGAGGGAAATCTTACAATGAGCAGTTCTTC.

The V and J genes are TRBV20-1 and TRBJ2-7, with a tentative D call TRBD2 (5 bases). V dropped 3 bases and J dropped 3 bases, with 15 bases sitting between them. The CDR3 covers 14 residues. Germline loops: CDR1 DFQATT, CDR2 SNEGSKA (reference sequence). CDR3 sequence: CSASSASEGYEQYF. CDR3 DNA sequence: TGCAGTGCTAGTTCGGCCAGCGAGGGCTACGAGCAGTACTTC.

The chain joins TRBV6-2 or TRBV6-3 to TRBJ2-5; the D gene could be TRBD1 or TRBD2 (5 bases each). Trimming pared 3 bases from V and 2 bases from J, leaving 13 bases between. From germline, CDR1 is MNHEY and CDR2 SVGEGT. CDR3 length equals 15 residues. DNA for the CDR3: TGTGCCAGCAGTTATGGGGGAGTAGGGCAAGAGACCCAGTACTTC. Its protein product is CASSYGGVGQETQYF.

The chain links TRBV28 to TRBJ1-6; 12 bases are shared with TRBD1. Trimming cost V 5 bases and J 9 bases; bases outside gene matches: 8. CDR1 and CDR2 (germline): MDHEN, SYDVKM. The CDR3 is 16 amino acids. The CDR3, as DNA: TGTGCCAGCAGTGCGGGGACAGGGGGCGCCTCTTCACCCCTCCACTTT. It encodes CASSAGTGGASSPLHF.

This clonotype was detected many times. The chain couples TRBV7-2 to TRBJ2-3; D is unclear. Germline CDR1 is SGHTA and CDR2 is FQGNSA. V gave up 2 bases and J gave up 4 bases, with 13 bases separating them. The CDR3 extends over 15 amino acids. CDR3 bases: TGTGCCAGCAGCTTACTTTTAGGGCCCGCAGATACGCAGTATTTT. This encodes CASSLLLGPADTQYF.

This clonotype was seen more than once but under ten times. The chain is built from TRBV6-5 and TRBJ1-1; the D is unclear. Looked up from germline, CDR1 is MNHEY and CDR2 is SVGAGI. V lost 8 bases and J 3 bases, leaving 4 bases between the germline ends. This CDR3 contains 10 residues. The CDR3 nucleotides are TGTGCCAGCTGGGACACTGAAGCTTTCTTT. Amino acid sequence: CASWDTEAFF.

The table lists this clonotype with many counts. The chain is built from TRBV28 and TRBJ1-2; D is unresolved. V lost 8 bases and J 8 bases, leaving 12 bases between the germline ends. The CDR3 extends over 11 amino acids. Germline CDR1 and CDR2: MDHEN and SYDVKM. CDR3 in amino acids: CASGVPVGYTF. As DNA, the CDR3 is TGTGCCAGCGGGGTCCCTGTAGGCTACACCTTC.

CDR3: CASSFLVPSGNNEQFF. In DNA form, the CDR3 reads TGTGCCAGCAGCTTTCTAGTACCTAGCGGGAATAATGAGCAGTTCTTC. The chain couples TRBV5-4 to TRBJ2-1; 9 bases are a match to TRBD2. This CDR3 comprises 16 residues. V gave up 2 bases and J gave up 7 bases; unmatched junction bases: 10. The germline V gene has CDR1 SGHNT and CDR2 YYREEE (reference sequence).

This clonotype was counted a few times. This chain uses TRBV13 with TRBJ2-2; D is tentatively TRBD1 or TRBD2 (6 bases each). The CDR3 has 14 amino acids. Germline loops: CDR1 PRHDT, CDR2 FYEKMQ (reference sequence). Trimming stripped 5 bases from V and 1 base from J, with 8 bases between. This CDR3 reads CASSRGENTGELFF. The CDR3 DNA sequence: TGTGCCAGCAGCAGGGGGGAGAACACCGGGGAGCTGTTTTTT.

This clonotype has just one count. The rearrangement links TRBV20-1 to TRBJ1-5; possibly TRBD1 for D (5 bases). CDR1 is DFQATT, CDR2 SNEGSKA, per germline (reference sequence). The CDR3 is 17 residues long. Between the trimmed V and J ends, which lost 0 bases and 1 base, there was a span of 16 bases. CDR3 nucleotides: TGCAGTGCTAGAGAGATTAGGCAGGGTGTGAGCAATCAGCCCCAGCATTTT. This encodes CSAREIRQGVSNQPQHF.

The chain is built from TRBV5-3 and TRBJ2-1, with 14 bases aligning to TRBD2. TRBV5-3 is labeled an ORF, and its function is uncertain. V lost 8 bases, J lost 10 bases, and 8 bases stayed unmatched. The CDR3 is made up of 14 amino acids. The CDR3 sequence is CASTRGLAGDEQFF. CDR3 nucleotide sequence: TGTGCCAGCACTAGGGGACTAGCGGGAGACGAGCAGTTCTTC.

This clonotype was observed a handful of times. J is TRBJ2-7 and V is TRBV4-2, with 11 positions matching TRBD2. The trim removed 1 base at V and 6 bases at J, leaving 11 bases unmatched. The germline gives CDR1 LGHNA, CDR2 YNFKEQ. The CDR3 consists of 17 residues. The CDR3 loop reads CASSQVGTSGRGGEQYF. CDR3 coding DNA: TGTGCCAGCAGCCAAGTCGGTACTAGCGGGAGAGGAGGCGAGCAGTACTTC.

This clonotype was recorded at least ten times. CDR3 sequence: CASTTGTRLTGELFF. In DNA, the CDR3 is TGTGCCAGCACCACCGGGACTCGACTTACCGGGGAGCTGTTTTTT. V and J are TRBV7-2 and TRBJ2-2; possibly TRBD2 for D (6 bases). Trimming stripped 7 bases from V and 5 bases from J, with 17 bases between. This CDR3 spans 15 amino acids. Germline V gives CDR1 SGHTA, CDR2 FQGNSA.

This clonotype was observed a handful of times. V and J are TRBV20-1 and TRBJ2-1; D gene uncertain. V was pared by 5 bases and J by 9 bases, with 11 bases between. In germline, CDR1 is DFQATT, CDR2 SNEGSKA (reference sequence). The length of the CDR3 is 11 residues. CDR3 coding DNA: TGCAGTGCTGGCATCTTGATTGAGCAGTTCTTC. Residues: CSAGILIEQFF.

The V and J genes are TRBV11-2 and TRBJ1-1; D might be TRBD1 (6 bases). CDR1 is SGHAT, CDR2 FQNNGV, per germline. The CDR3 length is 17 residues. V gave up 0 bases and J gave up 5 bases, with 19 bases separating them. The CDR3 loop reads CASSLDPYGQLKTEAFF. DNA for the CDR3: TGTGCCAGCAGCTTAGACCCCTACGGACAGCTAAAGACTGAAGCTTTCTTT.

The sample holds a few counts of this clonotype. The genes are TRBV20-1 and TRBJ1-1; weak D call: TRBD1 (5 bases). Between the trimmed V and J ends, which lost 2 bases and 8 bases, there was a span of 12 bases. The CDR3 has 12 amino acids. CDR1 is DFQATT, CDR2 SNEGSKA, per germline (reference sequence). CDR3: CSARPRVMEAFF. DNA of the CDR3: TGCAGTGCTAGACCCAGGGTTATGGAAGCTTTCTTT.

The V call is TRBV6-8, the J call TRBJ2-7; D is possibly TRBD1 (5 bases). The CDR3 covers 12 residues. Germline CDR1 is MNHGY and CDR2 is SAAAGT. Trimming removed 7 bases from V and 7 bases from J, with 14 bases in between. The CDR3 reads CASTIGAVEQYV. CDR3 bases: TGTGCCAGCACGATAGGGGCCGTAGAGCAGTACGTC.

J is TRBJ1-2 and V is TRBV20-1; D remains unclear. The germline gives CDR1 DFQATT, CDR2 SNEGSKA (reference sequence). V dropped 3 bases and J dropped 4 bases, with 9 bases sitting between them. The CDR3 runs to 12 residues. The CDR3 loop is CSASPQLYGYTF. CDR3 in DNA: TGCAGTGCTAGTCCCCAGCTCTATGGCTACACCTTC.